The 24 T cell receptor beta chains given below trace back to one sample, sequenced in a study of CD8+CD57+ T cells in acquired aplastic anemia. CDR3 and TCR beta VDJ profiling relied on a genomic DNA template. MiXCR, run by TCRdb on the reads, gives a single entry per CDR3 protein. The repertoire holds about 130,000 distinct CDR3 sequences, 41% seen once, with under 9% in the top ten. The sequenced sample was sorted CD4+, CD8+, or CD8+CD57+ T cells (not recorded which) from PBMCs. The origin of the receptors is a human donor in good health, serving as a control.

The chain is built from TRBV25-1 and TRBJ1-1; 7 bases align to TRBD1. The V gene end was trimmed by 6 bases and the J gene end by 7 bases; junction bases not matched to a gene: 11. Germline loops: CDR1 MGHDK, CDR2 SYGVNS. The CDR3 spans 14 residues. The CDR3 is CASSARDSMFEAFF. CDR3 coding DNA: TGTGCCAGCAGCGCCCGGGACAGTATGTTTGAAGCTTTCTTT.

At least ten counts were recorded for this clonotype. The V and J genes are TRBV7-9 and TRBJ1-1, with 7 bases aligning to TRBD1. This CDR3 comprises 14 residues. Germline V lookup: CDR1 SEHNR, CDR2 FQNEAQ (reference sequence). J lost 11 bases, V lost 3 bases, and 12 bases had no gene match. Here the CDR3 DNA reads TGTGCCAGCAGCTTCTCCGGGACAGCGGTTGTTGCTTTCTTT. Residues: CASSFSGTAVVAFF.

This clonotype came up once. The CDR3 does not end in the conserved phenylalanine or tryptophan, so this is likely a read error. The rearrangement joins TRBV29-1 to TRBJ2-2, with D hard to call. The CDR3 totals 11 residues. CDR1 SQVTM and CDR2 ANQGSEA come from the germline V gene. The germline V and J ends were trimmed by 6 bases and 7 bases, with 9 bases remaining between them. The chain's CDR3 is CSVKVNGELFY. The CDR3 DNA reads as TGCAGCGTCAAAGTTAACGGGGAGCTGTTTTAT.

This clonotype appeared many times. The genes are TRBV5-1 and TRBJ2-1, with TRBD2 matching 10 bases. The CDR3 is 15 residues long. Germline trimming cut 3 bases from V and 7 bases from J; bases unmatched to any gene: 7. CDR1 and CDR2 (germline): SGHRS, YFSETQ. The CDR3 loop is CASSWSGGARNEQFF. The CDR3 DNA reads as TGCGCCAGCAGCTGGAGCGGGGGGGCCCGGAATGAGCAGTTCTTC. The full variable domain, with the rest looked up from reference TRBV5-1 and TRBJ2-1, is KAGVTQTPRYLIKTRGQQVTLSCSPISGHRSVSWYQQTPGQGLQFLFEYFSETQRNKGNFPGRFSGRQFSNSRSEMNVSTLELGDSALYLCASSWSGGARNEQFFGPGTRLTVL.

The J gene is TRBJ1-2, the V gene TRBV11-1; D is ambiguous. Germline V gene data show CDR1 as SGHAT and CDR2 as FQDESV (reference sequence). CDR3 length: 17 residues. Between the trimmed V and J ends, which lost 4 bases and 7 bases, there was a span of 25 bases. In DNA, the CDR3 is TGTGCCAGCAGCTCATCAGGTATTAGGGTGCCCCCAGTTGGCTACACCTTC. The encoded protein is CASSSSGIRVPPVGYTF.

This clonotype was recorded a few times. The CDR3 loop reads CASSAQGETQYF. The CDR3 region has the DNA TGTGCCAGCAGCGCCCAGGGGGAGACCCAGTACTTC. The chain uses TRBV9 and TRBJ2-5, with a possible D match to TRBD1 (6 bases). This CDR3 is 12 amino acids long. Per the germline V gene, CDR1 is SGDLS and CDR2 is YYNGEE. V was trimmed by 3 bases and J by 5 bases, leaving 8 bases between them.

There are a few counts of this clonotype. J is TRBJ1-2 and V is TRBV28, with 7 bases fitting TRBD1. The V gene's germline CDR1 is MDHEN and CDR2 SYDVKM. V trimming: 7 bases; J trimming: 3 bases; junction bases outside the gene matches: 11. CDR3 length: 15 residues. The CDR3 DNA sequence: TGTGCCAGCACCCCGAAGGGACAGAAATACTATGGCTACACCTTC. Encoded protein: CASTPKGQKYYGYTF.

At least ten counts were recorded for this clonotype. The chain carries TRBV11-2 and TRBJ1-2; maybe TRBD1 (5 bases). Between the trimmed V and J ends, which lost 1 base and 6 bases, there was a span of 21 bases. CDR3 length equals 17 residues. Per the germline V gene, CDR1 is SGHAT and CDR2 is FQNNGV. As DNA, the CDR3 is TGTGCCAGCAGCTTAGGGGCAATGGGGTCCAGGGCAGATGGCTACACCTTC. It specifies CASSLGAMGSRADGYTF.

This clonotype appeared many times. CDR3 amino acids: CATNDLPTESYNEQFF. Written as DNA, the CDR3 is TGTGCCACCAATGACCTTCCGACAGAATCCTACAATGAGCAGTTCTTC. This chain connects TRBV15 to TRBJ2-1; TRBD1 is a possible D gene (5 bases). Germline V CDR1 and CDR2: LNHNV, YYDKDF (reference sequence). V was cut by 7 bases and J by 1 base, with 17 bases left in between. The CDR3 contains 16 residues. The full variable domain, its missing parts supplied by reference TRBV15 and TRBJ2-1, is DAMVIQNPRYQVTQFGKPVTLSCSQTLNHNVMYWYQQKSSQAPKLLFHYYDKDFNNEADTPDNFQSRRPNTSFCFLDIRSPGLGDTAMYLCATNDLPTESYNEQFFGPGTRLTVL.

CDR3 amino acids: CASSLWDRGSDGYTF. The CDR3 DNA reads as TGTGCCAGCAGCTTATGGGACAGGGGTTCTGATGGCTACACCTTC. The J gene is TRBJ1-2, the V gene TRBV7-8; 10 nucleotides align to TRBD1. Germline V gene sequence: CDR1 SGHVS, CDR2 FQNEAQ. This CDR3 is 15 amino acids long. V was pared by 2 bases and J by 6 bases, with 6 bases of the junction left unmatched.

The sample holds many counts of this clonotype. The chain employs TRBV5-1 and TRBJ2-5; 8 nucleotides line up with TRBD2. In germline, CDR1 is SGHRS, CDR2 YFSETQ. V lost 7 bases, J lost 2 bases, and 13 bases stayed unmatched. The CDR3 has 16 residues. CDR3 bases: TGCGCCAGCGGAACTGGGTATCGGGGGGGGCAAGAGACCCAGTACTTC. Translation gives CASGTGYRGGQETQYF.

This clonotype was seen ten or more times. The chain uses TRBV5-8 and TRBJ2-5, with D possibly being TRBD2 (6 bases). Germline CDR1 SGHTS, CDR2 YDEGEE. This CDR3 comprises 13 residues. V was pared by 3 bases and J by 2 bases, with 8 bases between. In nucleotides, the CDR3 is TGTGCCAGCAGCTGGGACTTACAAGAGACCCAGTACTTC. Its translation: CASSWDLQETQYF.

As regards this clonotype: A much bigger clone sits one base away, suggesting this may be a read error. The CDR3 reads CPWSTPEGYQPQHF. The CDR3 coding sequence is TGTCCCTGGAGCACACCCGAAGGGTATCAGCCCCAGCATTTT. The chain employs TRBV30 and TRBJ1-5; D remains ambiguous. CDR1 and CDR2 (germline): GTSNPN, SVGIG (reference sequence). This CDR3 region has 14 residues. Drawing the rest from reference TRBV30 and TRBJ1-5, the complete variable domain is SQTIHQWPATLVQPVGSPLSLECTVEGTSNPNLYWYRQAAGRGLQLLFYSVGIGQISSEVPQNLSASRPQDRQFILSSKKLLLSDSGFYLCPWSTPEGYQPQHFGDGTRLSIL.

The V and J genes are TRBV9 and TRBJ2-2; TRBD1 is a possible D gene (6 bases). Trimming pared 2 bases from V and 6 bases from J, leaving 17 bases between. Germline CDR1 and CDR2: SGDLS and YYNGEE. The CDR3 is 16 amino acids. DNA of the CDR3: TGTGCCAGCAGCGTTAAAGACCTCACAGGGCCCGGGGAGCTGTTTTTT. It codes for CASSVKDLTGPGELFF.

The genes are TRBV18 and TRBJ1-3; no firm D call. The CDR3 is made up of 15 amino acids. Trimming removed 0 bases from V and 1 base from J, with 7 bases in between. Germline V gene lookup returns CDR1 KGHSH and CDR2 LQKENI. The CDR3 sequence is CASSPPGRSGNTIYF. The DNA of the CDR3 is TGTGCCAGCTCACCACCTGGCAGGTCTGGAAACACCATATATTTT. The complete variable domain, with remaining parts taken from reference TRBV18 and TRBJ1-3, reads NAGVMQNPRHLVRRRGQEARLRCSPMKGHSHVYWYRQLPEEGLKFMVYLQKENIIDESGMPKERFSAEFPKEGPSILRIQQVVRGDSAAYFCASSPPGRSGNTIYFGEGSWLTVV.

The chain employs TRBV6-4 and TRBJ1-3; D remains ambiguous. V was clipped by 6 bases and J by 0 bases, with 15 bases between them. Germline V gene data show CDR1 as MRHNA and CDR2 as SNTAGT. There are 16 residues in the CDR3. The CDR3 loop reads CASRPHRPGSGNTIYF. CDR3 sequence (DNA): TGTGCCAGCAGACCACACCGCCCAGGCTCTGGAAACACCATATATTTT.

This chain joins TRBV18 and TRBJ2-5, with unresolved D. The CDR3 extends over 12 amino acids. Germline-derived CDR1 and CDR2 are KGHSH and LQKENI. V dropped 0 bases and J dropped 4 bases, with 3 bases sitting between them. CDR3: CASSPPAETQYF. The CDR3 region has the DNA TGTGCCAGCTCACCACCGGCAGAGACCCAGTACTTC.

Many counts were recorded for this clonotype. The chain carries TRBV29-1 and TRBJ2-7; D might be TRBD2 (8 bases). Between the trimmed V and J ends, which lost 7 bases and 2 bases, there was a span of 15 bases. CDR1 is SQVTM, CDR2 ANQGSEA, per germline. The CDR3 runs to 13 residues. CDR3 sequence (DNA): TGCAGCGCGGGAGGGGGACAGACCTACGAGCAGTACTTC. Residues: CSAGGGQTYEQYF.

The rearrangement links TRBV24-1 to TRBJ2-6, with no clear D. CDR3 length equals 15 residues. Germline V gives CDR1 KGHDR, CDR2 SFDVKD. The V and J ends lost 0 bases and 0 bases respectively, with 2 bases between them. The CDR3 DNA reads TGTGCCACCAGTGATTTGCTCTCTGGGGCCAACGTCCTGACTTTC. This translates into CATSDLLSGANVLTF.

This clonotype was counted once. This sequence may be a read error, since a much larger clone differs from it by one base. V and J are TRBV2 and TRBJ2-7; D is unresolved. V shed 5 bases and J shed 6 bases, with 20 bases lying between them. The CDR3 is 15 residues long. Germline V gives CDR1 SNHLY, CDR2 FYNNEI. The CDR3 protein is CASSFLGDGTCEQYF. The CDR3 DNA reads as TGTGCCAGCAGTTTCTTGGGCGACGGAACCTGCGAGCAGTACTTC.

About this clonotype: Given a much more abundant clone one base away, this may be a read error. This chain links TRBV5-1 with TRBJ1-6; D call uncertain. CDR3 length: 15 amino acids. Germline V gene lookup returns CDR1 SGHRS and CDR2 YFSETQ. Trimming took off 0 bases at V and 11 bases at J, with 15 bases between the two ends. CDR3 bases: TGCGCCAGCAGCTTGGAGGGTGGAGAGGATCCACCCCTCCACTTT. Protein product: CASSLEGGEDPPLHF.

Concerning this clonotype itself: Just one base apart from a much larger clone, this may be a read error. The chain recombines TRBV6-1 with TRBJ1-5; D is uncertain. Per germline, CDR1 MNHNS and CDR2 SASEGT. Deletions cut 7 bases from V and 4 bases from J, with 14 bases between. The CDR3 extends over 14 amino acids. DNA for the CDR3: TGTGCCAGCATAGTCCGCGGTGGGAATCAGCCCCAGCATTTT. Translation: CASIVRGGNQPQHF.

This clonotype was seen ten or more times. The rearrangement uses TRBV2 and TRBJ1-1; the D is unclear. In germline, CDR1 is SNHLY, CDR2 FYNNEI. This CDR3 is 13 amino acids long. Trimming took 5 bases from V and 0 from J, leaving 7 bases between them. This chain's CDR3 is CASSLILNTEAFF. DNA of the CDR3: TGTGCCAGCAGTCTTATTCTGAACACTGAAGCTTTCTTT.

This clonotype was observed at least ten times. This chain joins TRBV5-1 and TRBJ1-2; 9 nucleotides agree with TRBD1. Germline CDR1 SGHRS, CDR2 YFSETQ. This CDR3 comprises 15 residues. The trim removed 0 bases at V and 4 bases at J, leaving 4 bases unmatched. CDR3: CASSLAPGQGYGYTF. CDR3 nucleotide sequence: TGCGCCAGCAGCTTGGCCCCGGGACAGGGCTATGGCTACACCTTC.